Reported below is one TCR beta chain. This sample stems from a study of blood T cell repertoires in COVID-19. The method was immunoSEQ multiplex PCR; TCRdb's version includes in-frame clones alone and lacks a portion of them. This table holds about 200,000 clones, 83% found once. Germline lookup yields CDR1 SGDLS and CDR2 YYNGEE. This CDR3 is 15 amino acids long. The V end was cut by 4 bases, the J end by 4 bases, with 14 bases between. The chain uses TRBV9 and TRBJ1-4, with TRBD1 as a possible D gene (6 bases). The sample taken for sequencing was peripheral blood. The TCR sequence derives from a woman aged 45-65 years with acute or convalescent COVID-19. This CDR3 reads CASSPWDTNNEKLFF. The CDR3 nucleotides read TGTGCCAGCAGCCCCTGGGACACGAATAATGAAAAACTGTTTTTT.